These T cell receptor beta chains were read from a single sample in a study of STAT5B mutations in CD4+ large granular lymphocyte leukemia. Sequencing used immunoSEQ multiplex PCR; TCRdb keeps in-frame clones, though not all of them. The data show around 43,000 clones, 80% to 90% seen once. The specimen sequenced was CD4+ T cells from blood buffy coats. The receptors come from a human donor in good health. CDR3s include the opening cysteine and the closing phenylalanine or tryptophan. A D gene is named only where the DNA matches it firmly. Clone size is given for some rows only: seen once, a few or many times, or a class if the clone is expanded.

D gene	clone size	V gene	J gene	CDR3 protein	CDR3 DNA
TRBD1	-	TRBV6-5	TRBJ2-3	CASRQDRGGTDTQYF	TGTGCCAGCAGGCAGGACAGGGGCGGGACAGATACGCAGTATTTT
TRBD2	-	TRBV5-1	TRBJ2-1	CASSLAVTSDEQFF	TGCGCCAGCAGCTTGGCTGTGACTAGCGATGAGCAGTTCTTC
-	few	TRBV2	TRBJ1-2	CASSGGSWGYTF	TGTGCCAGCAGTGGGGGATCGTGGGGCTACACCTTC
TRBD2	-	TRBV7-2	TRBJ2-2	CASSRRLAGNTGELFF	TGTGCCAGCAGCCGGCGACTAGCGGGGAACACCGGGGAGCTGTTTTTT
-	-	TRBV6-1	TRBJ1-3	CASSENSSGNTIYF	TGTGCCAGCAGTGAAAATAGCTCTGGAAACACCATATATTTT
-	few	TRBV30	TRBJ1-1	CAWSRMNTEAFF	TGTGCCTGGAGTAGGATGAACACTGAAGCTTTCTTT
-	-	TRBV6-1	TRBJ1-1	CAGSVQGNTEAFF	TGTGCCGGCAGTGTTCAGGGGAACACTGAAGCTTTCTTT
TRBD2	-	TRBV29-1	TRBJ2-7	CSTSWGSGGDEQYF	TGCAGCACCTCATGGGGGAGCGGGGGTGACGAGCAGTACTTC
TRBD1	-	TRBV19	TRBJ2-2	CASRGRGHDTGELFF	TGTGCCAGTAGAGGCAGGGGGCATGACACCGGGGAGCTGTTTTTT
-	few	TRBV7-2	TRBJ1-3	CASSFRFSGNTIYF	TGTGCCAGCAGCTTCAGATTCTCTGGAAACACCATATATTTT
-	once	TRBV5-1	TRBJ1-4	CASSREDRNEKLFF	TGCGCCAGCAGCCGTGAGGACAGAAATGAAAAACTGTTTTTT
-	-	TRBV29-1	TRBJ1-1	CSATAGMNTEAFF	TGCAGCGCAACTGCAGGGATGAACACTGAAGCTTTCTTT
-	-	TRBV19	TRBJ2-3	CASSPPNGGSTDTQYF	TGTGCCAGTAGTCCCCCGAATGGGGGCAGCACAGATACGCAGTATTTT
-	-	TRBV29-1	TRBJ2-2	CSVGPANTGELFF	TGCAGCGTTGGCCCTGCGAACACCGGGGAGCTGTTTTTT
TRBD2	-	TRBV4-2	TRBJ2-1	CASSQDASGSYSYNEQFF	TGTGCCAGCAGCCAAGACGCTAGCGGGAGCTACTCCTACAATGAGCAGTTCTTC
TRBD1	-	TRBV6-1	TRBJ2-2	CASSEDRGHDGELFF	TGTGCCAGCAGTGAGGACAGGGGGCACGACGGGGAGCTGTTTTTT
TRBD1	-	TRBV7-6	TRBJ1-4	CASSPLVAMGGTGDYEKLFF	TGTGCCAGCAGCCCCCTAGTTGCGATGGGTGGGACAGGCGATTATGAAAAACTGTTTTTT
-	-	TRBV27	TRBJ1-5	CASRPGLWGNQPQHF	TGTGCCAGCAGACCGGGCCTTTGGGGCAATCAGCCCCAGCATTTT